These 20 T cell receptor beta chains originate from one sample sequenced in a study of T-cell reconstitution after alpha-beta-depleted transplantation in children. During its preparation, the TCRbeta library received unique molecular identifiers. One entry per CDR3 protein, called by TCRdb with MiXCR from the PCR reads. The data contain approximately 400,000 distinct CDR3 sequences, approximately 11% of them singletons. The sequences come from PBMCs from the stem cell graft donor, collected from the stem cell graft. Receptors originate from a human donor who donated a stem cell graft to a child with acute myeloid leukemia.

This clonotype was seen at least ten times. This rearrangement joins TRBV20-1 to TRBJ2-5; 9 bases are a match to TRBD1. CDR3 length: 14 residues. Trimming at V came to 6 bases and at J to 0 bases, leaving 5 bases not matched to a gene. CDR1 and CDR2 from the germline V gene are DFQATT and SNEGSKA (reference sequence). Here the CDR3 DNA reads TGCAGTGCCGACGGGGACAGGGACCAAGAGACCCAGTACTTC. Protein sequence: CSADGDRDQETQYF.

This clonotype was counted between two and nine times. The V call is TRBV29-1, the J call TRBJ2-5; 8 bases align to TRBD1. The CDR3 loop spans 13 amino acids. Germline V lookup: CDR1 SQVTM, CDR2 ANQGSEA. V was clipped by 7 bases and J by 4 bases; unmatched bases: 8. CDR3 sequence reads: CSAKDRGTETQYF. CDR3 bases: TGCAGCGCTAAAGACAGGGGAACAGAGACCCAGTACTTC.

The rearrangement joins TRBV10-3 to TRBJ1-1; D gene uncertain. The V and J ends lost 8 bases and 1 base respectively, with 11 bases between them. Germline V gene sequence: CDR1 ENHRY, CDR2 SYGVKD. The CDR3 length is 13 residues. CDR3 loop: CAIGPGSNTEAFF. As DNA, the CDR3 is TGTGCCATCGGCCCAGGATCGAACACTGAAGCTTTCTTT.

CDR3 in amino acids: CASSDRILYGYTF. DNA for the CDR3: TGTGCCAGCAGTGATAGGATTCTCTATGGCTACACCTTC. The chain carries TRBV2 and TRBJ1-2; the D is unclear. Looked up from germline, CDR1 is SNHLY and CDR2 is FYNNEI. Between the trimmed V and J ends, which lost 3 bases and 4 bases, there was a span of 9 bases. This CDR3 is built from 13 residues. Full variable domain (missing parts from reference TRBV2 and TRBJ1-2): EPEVTQTPSHQVTQMGQEVILRCVPISNHLYFYWYRQILGQKVEFLVSFYNNEISEKSEIFDDQFSVERPDGSNFTLKIRSTKLEDSAMYFCASSDRILYGYTFGSGTRLTVV.

The CDR3 spells CASSIEGTGVSEQFF. The CDR3 DNA is TGTGCCAGCAGCATAGAGGGGACAGGGGTATCTGAGCAGTTCTTC. This chain joins TRBV5-5 and TRBJ2-1, with TRBD1 matching over 10 bases. This CDR3 is built from 15 residues. V lost 4 bases, J lost 9 bases, and 10 bases stayed unmatched. Looked up from germline, CDR1 is SGHKS and CDR2 is YYEKEE (reference sequence).

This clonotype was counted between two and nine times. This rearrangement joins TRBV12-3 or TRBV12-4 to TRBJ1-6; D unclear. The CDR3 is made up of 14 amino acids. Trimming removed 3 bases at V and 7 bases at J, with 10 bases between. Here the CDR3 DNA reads TGTGCCAGCAGTTTCGGGCGGCAGAATTCACCCCTCCACTTT. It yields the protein CASSFGRQNSPLHF.

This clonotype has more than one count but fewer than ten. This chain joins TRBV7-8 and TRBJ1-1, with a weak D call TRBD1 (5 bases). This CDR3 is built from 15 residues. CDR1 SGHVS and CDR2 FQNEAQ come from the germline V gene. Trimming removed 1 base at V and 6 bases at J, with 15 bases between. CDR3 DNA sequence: TGTGCCAGCAGCTTAGGTAACTTCAGGGAAGCTGAAGCTTTCTTT. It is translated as CASSLGNFREAEAFF.

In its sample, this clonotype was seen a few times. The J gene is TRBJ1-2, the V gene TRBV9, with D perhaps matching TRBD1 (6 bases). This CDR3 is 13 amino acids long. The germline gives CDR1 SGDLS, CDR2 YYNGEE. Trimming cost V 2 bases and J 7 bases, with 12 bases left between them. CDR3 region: CASSVPGVGGYTF. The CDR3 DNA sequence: TGTGCCAGCAGCGTGCCAGGGGTTGGTGGCTACACCTTC.

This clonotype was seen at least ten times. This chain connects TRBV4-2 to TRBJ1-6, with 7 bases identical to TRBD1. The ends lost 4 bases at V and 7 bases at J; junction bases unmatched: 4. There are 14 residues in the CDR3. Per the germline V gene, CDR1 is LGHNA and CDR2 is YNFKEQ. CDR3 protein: CASSLPGQNSPLHF. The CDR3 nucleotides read TGTGCCAGCAGCCTCCCGGGACAGAATTCACCCCTCCACTTT.

The CDR3: CSARDRGGVDTF. As DNA, the CDR3 is TGCAGTGCTAGAGATAGAGGGGGGGTCGACACCTTC. The V call is TRBV20-1, the J call TRBJ1-2; a weak D match, TRBD1 (6 bases). V was shortened by 0 bases and J by 12 bases, with 14 bases between the two germline ends. Germline V CDR1 and CDR2: DFQATT, SNEGSKA (reference sequence). The CDR3 has 12 residues.

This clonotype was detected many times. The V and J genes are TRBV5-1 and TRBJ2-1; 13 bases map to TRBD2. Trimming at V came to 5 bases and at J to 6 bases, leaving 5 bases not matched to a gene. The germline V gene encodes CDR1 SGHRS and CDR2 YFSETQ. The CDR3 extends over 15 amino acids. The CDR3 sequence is CASRGGLAGANEQFF. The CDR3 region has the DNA TGCGCCAGCAGGGGCGGACTAGCGGGAGCCAATGAGCAGTTCTTC.

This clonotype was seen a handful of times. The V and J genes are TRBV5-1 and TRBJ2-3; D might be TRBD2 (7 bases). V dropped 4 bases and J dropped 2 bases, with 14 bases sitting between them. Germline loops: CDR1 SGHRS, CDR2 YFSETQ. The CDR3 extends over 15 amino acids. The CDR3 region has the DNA TGCGCCAGCAGCCGCGGGGGACAAACCACAGATACGCAGTATTTT. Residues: CASSRGGQTTDTQYF.

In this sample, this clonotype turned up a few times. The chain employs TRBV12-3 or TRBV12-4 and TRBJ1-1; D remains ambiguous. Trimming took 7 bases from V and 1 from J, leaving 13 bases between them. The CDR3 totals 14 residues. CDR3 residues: CASTGMAQNTEAFF. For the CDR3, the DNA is TGTGCCAGCACCGGGATGGCCCAGAACACTGAAGCTTTCTTT.

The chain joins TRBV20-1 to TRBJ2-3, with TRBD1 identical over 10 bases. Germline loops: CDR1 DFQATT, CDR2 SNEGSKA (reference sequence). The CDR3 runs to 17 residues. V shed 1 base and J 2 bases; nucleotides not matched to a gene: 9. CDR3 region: CSARAIPGQGTTDTQYF. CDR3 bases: TGCAGTGCTAGAGCCATACCGGGACAGGGGACCACAGATACGCAGTATTTT.

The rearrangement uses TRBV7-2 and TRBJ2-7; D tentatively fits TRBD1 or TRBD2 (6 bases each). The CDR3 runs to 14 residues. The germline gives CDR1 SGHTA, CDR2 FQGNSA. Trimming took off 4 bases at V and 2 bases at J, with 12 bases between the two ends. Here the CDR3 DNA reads TGTGCCAGCAGCTGGAGGGCAGGGGCCTACGAGCAGTACGTC. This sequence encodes CASSWRAGAYEQYV.

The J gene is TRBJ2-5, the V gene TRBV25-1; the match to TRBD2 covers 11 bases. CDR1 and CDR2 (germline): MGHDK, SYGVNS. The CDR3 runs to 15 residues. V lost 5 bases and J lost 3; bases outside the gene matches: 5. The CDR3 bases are TGTGCCAGCAGTCTTGGGACTAGCGGAAAAGAGACCCAGTACTTC. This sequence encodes CASSLGTSGKETQYF.

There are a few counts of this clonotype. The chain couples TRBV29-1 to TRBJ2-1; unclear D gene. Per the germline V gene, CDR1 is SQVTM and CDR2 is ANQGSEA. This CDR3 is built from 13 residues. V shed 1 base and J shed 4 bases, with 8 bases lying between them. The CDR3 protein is CSVEAPLYNEQFF. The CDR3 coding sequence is TGCAGCGTTGAAGCCCCACTTTACAATGAGCAGTTCTTC.

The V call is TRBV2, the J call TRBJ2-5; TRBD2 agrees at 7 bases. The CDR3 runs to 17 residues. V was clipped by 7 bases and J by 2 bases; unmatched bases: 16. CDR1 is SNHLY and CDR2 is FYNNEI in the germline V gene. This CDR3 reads CASMPGLQLAIQETQYF. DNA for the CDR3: TGTGCCAGCATGCCGGGACTACAGCTAGCTATACAAGAGACCCAGTACTTC.

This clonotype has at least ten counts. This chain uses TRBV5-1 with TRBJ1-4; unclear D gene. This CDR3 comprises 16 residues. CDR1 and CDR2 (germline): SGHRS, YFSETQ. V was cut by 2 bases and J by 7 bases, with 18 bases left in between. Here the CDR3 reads CASSFGPISDGEKLFF. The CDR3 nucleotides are TGCGCCAGCAGCTTCGGTCCAATCTCCGATGGTGAAAAACTGTTTTTT.

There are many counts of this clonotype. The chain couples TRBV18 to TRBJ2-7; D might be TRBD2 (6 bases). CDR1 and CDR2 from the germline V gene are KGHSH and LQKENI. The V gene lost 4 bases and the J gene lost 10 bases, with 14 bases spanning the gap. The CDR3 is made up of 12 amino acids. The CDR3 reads CASSLEGGSQYV. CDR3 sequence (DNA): TGTGCCAGCTCACTAGAAGGAGGGTCTCAGTACGTC.